This TCR beta chain was profiled in a study of read filtering for tumor transcriptome and immune sequencing. Study observations and caveats: Approximately 82% of IR-seq clonotypes had one read, totaling around 4% of reads; RNA-seq: approximately 73% and 42%.

The library was built from around 380 ng RNA with molecular barcoded adaptors for alpha/delta and beta/gamma chains. In TCRdb, the reads were re-called with MiXCR into one record per CDR3 protein. The repertoire includes around 31,000 distinct CDR3 sequences, 18% of them detected once, and approximately 16% sits in the top ten. This clonotype came up many times. What it binds is unknown. The CDR3 consists of 15 residues. The ends lost 6 bases at V and 0 bases at J; junction bases unmatched: 3. Germline CDR1 reads MDHEN; CDR2 reads SYDVKM. The sample consisted of a population of CD138-negative cells sorted from bone marrow. The chain recombines TRBV28 with TRBJ2-4, with 9 bases identical to TRBD1. The TCR comes from a donor aged 40 or over with multiple myeloma. CDR3 in DNA: TGTGCCAGCAGACCGGACAGGGGAGCCAAAAACATTCAGTACTTC. It yields the protein CASRPDRGAKNIQYF.